This T cell receptor beta chain appears in the sequencing data of a study of cytomegalovirus exposure and HLA in healthy donors. CDR1 and CDR2 from the germline V gene are SGHDT and YYEEEE. V gave up 2 bases and J gave up 5 bases, with 8 bases separating them. The CDR3 loop spans 13 amino acids. The PCR employed 60 Vbeta primers together with 13 Jbeta primers. The table came from immunoSEQ multiplex PCR; TCRdb's copy has only in-frame clones and leaves some out. The sample consists of some 150,000 clones, 55% to 75% of them appearing once. The TCR originated in an older woman in good health and CMV-seropositive. The source material was PBMCs. The V gene is TRBV5-6, the J gene TRBJ2-1; TRBD2 is a possible D gene (6 bases). In DNA, the CDR3 is TGTGCCAGCAGCTTCGGCGGGGACAATGAGCAGTTCTTC. Translation gives CASSFGGDNEQFF.